What follows are 19 T cell receptor beta chains derived from one specimen sequenced in a study of T cells in Graves' hyperthyroidism and ophthalmopathy. What was amplified from RNA transcripts were TCR beta CDR3 regions. HTBI primers were the set used in a first-round RT-PCR of the TCR CDR3. TCRdb itself ran the multiplex PCR reads through MiXCR, one entry per CDR3 protein. The table lists some 360,000 distinct CDR3 sequences, about a sixth of them singletons, with 15% to 19% in the top ten. The specimen sequenced was blood. The receptor source for this set is a woman in her forties with Graves' ophthalmopathy.

This clonotype was seen many times. V is TRBV6-1 and J is TRBJ1-5, with a tentative D call TRBD1 (6 bases). The germline CDR1 and CDR2 sequences are MNHNS and SASEGT. The CDR3 is made up of 13 amino acids. V lost 5 bases to trimming and J lost 6 bases, with 11 bases between them. CDR3 coding DNA: TGTGCCAGCAGTACCTGGGACACTCAGCCCCAGCATTTT. It encodes CASSTWDTQPQHF.

This clonotype was seen ten or more times. The CDR3 spells CASSPWRGDGYTF. The CDR3 region has the DNA TGTGCCAGCAGCCCCTGGCGCGGAGATGGCTACACCTTC. This rearrangement joins TRBV28 to TRBJ1-2; D not resolved. In germline, CDR1 is MDHEN, CDR2 SYDVKM. V was cut by 6 bases and J by 6 bases, with 14 bases left in between. The CDR3 consists of 13 residues.

This clonotype was detected ten times or more. J is TRBJ2-2 and V is TRBV6-1; 12 bases align to TRBD2. The J segment lost 8 bases and the V segment lost 7 bases, leaving 8 bases of the junction unmatched. CDR1 is MNHNS and CDR2 is SASEGT in the germline V gene. This CDR3 region has 15 residues. The chain's CDR3 is CASKKRTSGIGELFF. The DNA for the CDR3 is TGTGCCAGCAAAAAGAGGACTAGCGGGATAGGGGAGCTGTTTTTT.

This clonotype was seen ten or more times. This chain joins TRBV5-1 and TRBJ1-3; D is unclear. There are 15 residues in the CDR3. Germline V CDR1 and CDR2: SGHRS, YFSETQ. V lost 1 base, J lost 0 bases, and 8 bases lay in between. Written as DNA, the CDR3 is TGCGCCAGCAGCTTGCGGTATGGCTCTGGAAACACCATATATTTT. It codes for CASSLRYGSGNTIYF.

The table lists this clonotype with a few counts. J is TRBJ2-7 and V is TRBV2; the D call may be TRBD1 or TRBD2 (5 bases each). The germline V and J ends were trimmed by 7 bases and 7 bases, with 20 bases remaining between them. The CDR3 loop spans 14 amino acids. Germline V CDR1 and CDR2: SNHLY, FYNNEI. For the CDR3, the DNA is TGTGCCAGCATCTCCGGGACCCCCGCGTCGGAGCAGTACTTC. Its protein is CASISGTPASEQYF.

The chain combines TRBV12-3 or TRBV12-4 with TRBJ1-5; no firm D call. V was trimmed by 6 bases and J by 0 bases, leaving 9 bases between them. This CDR3 is 14 amino acids long. The CDR3 DNA sequence: TGTGCCAGCAGACCAGACAATAGCAATCAGCCCCAGCATTTT. It is translated as CASRPDNSNQPQHF.

This clonotype was recorded at least ten times. This chain connects TRBV4-3 to TRBJ1-5; 8 nucleotides agree with TRBD1. With 3 bases clipped from V and 4 bases from J, the junction kept 5 bases outside the gene matches. The germline V gene encodes CDR1 LGHNA and CDR2 YSLEER. This CDR3 has 15 residues. CDR3 region: CASSQTGDGNQPQHF. CDR3 nucleotides: TGCGCCAGCAGCCAGACAGGGGATGGTAATCAGCCCCAGCATTTT.

This sequence joins TRBV11-2 and TRBJ2-7; D is perhaps TRBD2 (6 bases). V was shortened by 3 bases and J by 0 bases, with 12 bases between the two germline ends. Germline CDR1 SGHAT, CDR2 FQNNGV. This CDR3 region has 15 residues. The CDR3 protein is CASSFFSGPSYEQYF. DNA for the CDR3: TGTGCCAGCAGCTTCTTTAGCGGCCCCTCCTACGAGCAGTACTTC.

V and J are TRBV5-1 and TRBJ2-7, with D possibly TRBD2 on 6 matching bases. V shed 4 bases and J shed 1 base, with 21 bases lying between them. The V gene's germline CDR1 is SGHRS and CDR2 YFSETQ. The CDR3 is 17 amino acids. CDR3: CASSLGESGSWSYEQYF. The CDR3 DNA reads as TGCGCCAGCAGCCTCGGCGAGTCCGGGAGTTGGTCCTACGAGCAGTACTTC. Full variable domain (rest looked up from reference TRBV5-1 and TRBJ2-7): KAGVTQTPRYLIKTRGQQVTLSCSPISGHRSVSWYQQTPGQGLQFLFEYFSETQRNKGNFPGRFSGRQFSNSRSEMNVSTLELGDSALYLCASSLGESGSWSYEQYFGPGTRLTVT.

This clonotype was detected ten times or more. CDR3 sequence: CASSLRLAGGEQYF. The DNA of the CDR3 is TGTGCCAGCAGTTTAAGACTAGCGGGAGGCGAGCAGTACTTC. The chain uses TRBV28 and TRBJ2-7; 13 bases fit TRBD2. Germline-derived CDR1 and CDR2 are MDHEN and SYDVKM. The CDR3 has 14 residues. The trim removed 2 bases at V and 6 bases at J, leaving 1 base unmatched.

This clonotype was seen at least ten times. V usage is TRBV2 and J usage is TRBJ2-2, with 7 bases identical to TRBD2. The V and J ends lost 4 bases and 8 bases, in that order; junction bases with no gene match: 10. Germline CDR1 SNHLY, CDR2 FYNNEI. This CDR3 is built from 15 residues. The CDR3 loop reads CASSVRAGVTGELFF. The CDR3 DNA follows: TGTGCCAGCAGTGTCCGGGCGGGAGTAACGGGGGAGCTGTTTTTT.

This clonotype occurred a few times. The V call is TRBV18, the J call TRBJ2-5; D uncertain. CDR3 length equals 15 residues. V was pared by 0 bases and J by 2 bases, with 10 bases between. Germline lookup yields CDR1 KGHSH and CDR2 LQKENI. CDR3 sequence (DNA): TGTGCCAGCTCACCACCGACCCGGTCTCAAGAGACCCAGTACTTC. This encodes CASSPPTRSQETQYF.

The J gene is TRBJ1-6, the V gene TRBV3-1; D is unclear. The V gene's germline CDR1 is LGHDT and CDR2 YNNKEL (reference sequence). CDR3 size: 14 residues. V was cut by 1 base and J by 7 bases, with 8 bases left in between. The CDR3 DNA reads as TGTGCCAGCAGCCAAGTGGCTCCCAATTCACCCCTCCACTTT. The encoded protein is CASSQVAPNSPLHF.

At least ten counts were recorded for this clonotype. CDR3 DNA sequence: TGTGCCAGCAGCCCGACTAGCGGAAGGGAAGAGACCCAGTACTTC. It translates to CASSPTSGREETQYF. The chain combines TRBV7-8 with TRBJ2-5; 9 bases agree with TRBD2. CDR1 and CDR2 (germline): SGHVS, FQNEAQ. The CDR3 consists of 15 residues. J gave up 3 bases and V 5 bases, and 7 bases lay outside the gene matches.

This clonotype was seen at least ten times. The chain joins TRBV6-5 to TRBJ2-5, with 11 nucleotides matching TRBD1. The CDR3 has 14 amino acids. CDR1 is MNHEY and CDR2 is SVGAGI in the germline V gene. After removal of 9 bases from V and 2 bases from J, the junction contained 5 bases not matched to a gene. The CDR3 loop reads CASRGQGGQETQYF. The CDR3 nucleotides are TGTGCCAGTCGGGGACAGGGGGGGCAAGAGACCCAGTACTTC.

This clonotype occurred many times. The gene calls are TRBV5-4 and TRBJ2-5; 14 nucleotides match TRBD2. This CDR3 has 19 residues. The J segment lost 4 bases and the V segment lost 3 bases, leaving 14 bases of the junction unmatched. CDR1 SGHNT and CDR2 YYREEE come from the germline V gene (reference sequence). The CDR3 region is CASSYALGLAGEGGETQYF. The CDR3 nucleotides read TGTGCCAGCAGCTATGCCCTGGGACTAGCGGGAGAAGGGGGAGAGACCCAGTACTTC. The full variable domain, rest sourced from reference TRBV5-4 and TRBJ2-5, is ETGVTQSPTHLIKTRGQQVTLRCSSQSGHNTVSWYQQALGQGPQFIFQYYREEENGRGNFPPRFSGLQFPNYSSELNVNALELDDSALYLCASSYALGLAGEGGETQYFGPGTRLLVL.

The chain recombines TRBV6-1 with TRBJ1-2; 10 nucleotides match TRBD1. Trimming at V came to 7 bases and at J to 3 bases, leaving 5 bases not matched to a gene. The CDR3 is made up of 14 amino acids. Germline lookup yields CDR1 MNHNS and CDR2 SASEGT. This CDR3 reads CASTRTGGHYGYTF. The CDR3 bases are TGTGCCAGCACCAGGACAGGGGGGCACTATGGCTACACCTTC.

This clonotype was observed many times. The J gene is TRBJ2-2, the V gene TRBV7-9; TRBD1 is a possible D gene (6 bases). Trimming left V 7 bases short and J 0 bases short, with 12 bases between. CDR1 and CDR2 (germline): SEHNR, FQNEAQ (reference sequence). CDR3 length: 15 residues. CDR3 bases: TGTGCCAGCAAAACCGGGACACCGAACACCGGGGAGCTGTTTTTT. This gives the protein CASKTGTPNTGELFF. The full variable domain, its missing parts supplied by reference TRBV7-9 and TRBJ2-2, is DTGVSQNPRHKITKRGQNVTFRCDPISEHNRLYWYRQTLGQGPEFLTYFQNEAQLEKSRLLSDRFSAERPKGSFSTLEIQRTEQGDSAMYLCASKTGTPNTGELFFGEGSRLTVL.

This clonotype was counted ten times or more. The chain is built from TRBV18 and TRBJ1-1; D not certain. V was cut by 4 bases and J by 8 bases, with 8 bases left in between. The CDR3 covers 11 residues. Germline loops: CDR1 KGHSH, CDR2 LQKENI. The CDR3 here is CASSLLEEAFF. In DNA, the CDR3 is TGTGCCAGCTCACTTTTGGAGGAAGCTTTCTTT. Filled out from reference TRBV18 and TRBJ1-1, the complete variable domain reads NAGVMQNPRHLVRRRGQEARLRCSPMKGHSHVYWYRQLPEEGLKFMVYLQKENIIDESGMPKERFSAEFPKEGPSILRIQQVVRGDSAAYFCASSLLEEAFFGQGTRLTVV.